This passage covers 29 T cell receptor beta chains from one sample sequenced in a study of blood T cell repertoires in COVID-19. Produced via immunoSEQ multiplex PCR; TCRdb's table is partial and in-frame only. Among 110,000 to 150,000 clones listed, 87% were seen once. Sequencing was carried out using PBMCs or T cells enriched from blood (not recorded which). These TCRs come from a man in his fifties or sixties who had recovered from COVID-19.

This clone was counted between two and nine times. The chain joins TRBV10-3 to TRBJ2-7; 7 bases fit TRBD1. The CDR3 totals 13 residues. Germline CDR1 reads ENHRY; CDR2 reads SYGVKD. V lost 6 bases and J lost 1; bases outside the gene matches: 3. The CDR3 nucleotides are TGTGCCATCAGCCAGGGGGAGTCCTACGAGCAGTACTTC. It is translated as CAISQGESYEQYF.

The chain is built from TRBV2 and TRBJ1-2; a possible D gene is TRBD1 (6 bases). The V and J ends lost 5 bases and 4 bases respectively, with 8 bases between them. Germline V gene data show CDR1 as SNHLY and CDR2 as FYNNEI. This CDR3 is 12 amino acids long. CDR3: CASSRGFYGYTF. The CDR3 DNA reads TGTGCCAGCAGTAGGGGGTTCTATGGCTACACCTTC.

CDR3 bases: TGTGCCAGTAGTATAGGCGGGATGGGCACAGATACGCAGTATTTT. Its translation: CASSIGGMGTDTQYF. The rearrangement joins TRBV19 to TRBJ2-3; D may be TRBD2 (6 bases). Germline V lookup: CDR1 LNHDA, CDR2 SQIVND (reference sequence). V was clipped by 1 base and J by 1 base, with 9 bases between them. This CDR3 has 15 amino acids.

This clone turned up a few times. In DNA, the CDR3 is TGTGCCACCAGCGGGGACAGGGTAACGGGCGAGCAGTACTTC. Its translation: CATSGDRVTGEQYF. The chain employs TRBV15 and TRBJ2-7, with TRBD1 identical over 9 bases. J lost 6 bases, V lost 5 bases, and 8 bases had no gene match. Germline CDR1 LNHNV, CDR2 YYDKDF (reference sequence). The CDR3 loop spans 14 amino acids. Full variable domain (outside the CDR3, taken from reference TRBV15 and TRBJ2-7): DAMVIQNPRYQVTQFGKPVTLSCSQTLNHNVMYWYQQKSSQAPKLLFHYYDKDFNNEADTPDNFQSRRPNTSFCFLDIRSPGLGDTAMYLCATSGDRVTGEQYFGPGTRLTVT.

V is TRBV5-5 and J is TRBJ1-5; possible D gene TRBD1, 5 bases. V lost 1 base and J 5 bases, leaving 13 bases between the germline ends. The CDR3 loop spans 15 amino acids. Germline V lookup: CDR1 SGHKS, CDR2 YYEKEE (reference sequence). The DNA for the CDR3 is TGTGCCAGCAGCTTGAACGGACATGGGGATCAGCCCCAGCATTTT. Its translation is CASSLNGHGDQPQHF.

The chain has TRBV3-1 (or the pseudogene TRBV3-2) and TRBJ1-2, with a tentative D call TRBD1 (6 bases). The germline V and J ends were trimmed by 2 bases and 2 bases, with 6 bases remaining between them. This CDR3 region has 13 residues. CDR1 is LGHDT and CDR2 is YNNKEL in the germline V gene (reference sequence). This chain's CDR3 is CASSQQGNYGYTF. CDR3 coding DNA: TGTGCCAGCAGCCAACAGGGGAACTATGGCTACACCTTC.

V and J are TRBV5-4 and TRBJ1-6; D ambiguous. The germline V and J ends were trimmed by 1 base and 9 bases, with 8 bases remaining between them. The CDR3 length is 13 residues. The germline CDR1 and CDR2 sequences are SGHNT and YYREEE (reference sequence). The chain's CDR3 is CASSLPSGSPLHF. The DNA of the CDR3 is TGTGCCAGCAGCTTGCCCTCGGGTTCACCCCTCCACTTT.

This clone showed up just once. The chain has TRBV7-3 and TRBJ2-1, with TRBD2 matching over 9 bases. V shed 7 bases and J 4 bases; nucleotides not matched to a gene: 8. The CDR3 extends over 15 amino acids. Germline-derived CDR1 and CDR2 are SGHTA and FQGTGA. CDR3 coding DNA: TGTGCCAGCATCCGACTAGCGGACCTTTACAATGAGCAGTTCTTC. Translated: CASIRLADLYNEQFF.

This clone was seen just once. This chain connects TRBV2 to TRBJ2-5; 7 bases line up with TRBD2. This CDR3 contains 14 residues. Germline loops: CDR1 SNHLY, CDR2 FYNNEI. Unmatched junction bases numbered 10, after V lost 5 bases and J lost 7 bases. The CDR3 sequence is CASSLSQRGRTQYF. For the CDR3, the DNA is TGTGCCAGCAGTTTGTCACAGCGGGGTCGGACCCAGTACTTC.

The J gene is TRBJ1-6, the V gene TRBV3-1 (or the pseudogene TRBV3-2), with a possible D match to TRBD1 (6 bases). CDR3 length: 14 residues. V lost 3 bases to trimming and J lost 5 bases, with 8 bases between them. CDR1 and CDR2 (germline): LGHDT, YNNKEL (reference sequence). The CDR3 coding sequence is TGTGCCAGCAGCCAGGGACAAAATAATTCACCCCTCCACTTT. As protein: CASSQGQNNSPLHF.

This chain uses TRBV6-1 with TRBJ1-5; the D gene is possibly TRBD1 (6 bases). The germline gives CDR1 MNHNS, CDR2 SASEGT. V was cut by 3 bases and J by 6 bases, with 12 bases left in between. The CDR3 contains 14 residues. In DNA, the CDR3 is TGTGCCAGCAGTGATCAACCAGGGGCTCAGCCCCAGCATTTT. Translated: CASSDQPGAQPQHF.

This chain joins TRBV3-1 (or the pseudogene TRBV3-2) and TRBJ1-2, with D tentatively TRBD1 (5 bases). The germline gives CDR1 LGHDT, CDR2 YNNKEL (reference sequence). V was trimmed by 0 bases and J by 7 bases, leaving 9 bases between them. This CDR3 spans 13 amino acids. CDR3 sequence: CASSQDRVGGYTF. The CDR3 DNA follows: TGTGCCAGCAGCCAAGACAGGGTGGGTGGCTACACCTTC.

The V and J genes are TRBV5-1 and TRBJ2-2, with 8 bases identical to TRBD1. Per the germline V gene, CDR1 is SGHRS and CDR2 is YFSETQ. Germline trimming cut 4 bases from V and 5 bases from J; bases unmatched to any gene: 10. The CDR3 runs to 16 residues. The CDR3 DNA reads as TGCGCCAGCAGCCAAAAGGACAGGGAAGGGACCGGGGAGCTGTTTTTT. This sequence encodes CASSQKDREGTGELFF.

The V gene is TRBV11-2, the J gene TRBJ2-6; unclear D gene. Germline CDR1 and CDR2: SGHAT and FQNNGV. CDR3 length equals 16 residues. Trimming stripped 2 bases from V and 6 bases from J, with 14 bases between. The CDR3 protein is CASSLSLAELANVLTF. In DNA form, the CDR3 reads TGTGCCAGCAGCTTAAGTTTAGCCGAACTGGCCAACGTCCTGACTTTC.

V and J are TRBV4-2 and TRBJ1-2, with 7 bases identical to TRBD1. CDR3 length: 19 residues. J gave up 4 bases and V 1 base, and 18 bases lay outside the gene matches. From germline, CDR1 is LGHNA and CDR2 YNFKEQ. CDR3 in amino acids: CASSQVGVLRGNRGYGYTF. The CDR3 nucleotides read TGTGCCAGCAGCCAAGTGGGGGTCCTAAGGGGAAACAGGGGCTATGGCTACACCTTC.

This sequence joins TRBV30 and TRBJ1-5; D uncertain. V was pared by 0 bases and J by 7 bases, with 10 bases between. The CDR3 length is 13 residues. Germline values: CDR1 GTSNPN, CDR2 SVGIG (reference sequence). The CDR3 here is CAWSVGFRQPQHF. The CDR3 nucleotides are TGTGCCTGGAGTGTCGGTTTTCGCCAGCCCCAGCATTTT.

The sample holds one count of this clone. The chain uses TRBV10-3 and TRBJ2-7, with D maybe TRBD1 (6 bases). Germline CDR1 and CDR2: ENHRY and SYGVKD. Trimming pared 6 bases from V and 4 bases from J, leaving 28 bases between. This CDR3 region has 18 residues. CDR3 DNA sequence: TGTGCCATCAGCCCCTATACTCGAGACAGGCAATATTATTACGAGCAGTACTTC. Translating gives CAISPYTRDRQYYYEQYF.

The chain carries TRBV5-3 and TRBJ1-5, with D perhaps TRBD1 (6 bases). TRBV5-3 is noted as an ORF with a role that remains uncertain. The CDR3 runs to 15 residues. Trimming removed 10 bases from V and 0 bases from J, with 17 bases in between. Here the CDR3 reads CAGRGPSYSNQPQHF. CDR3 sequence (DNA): TGTGCCGGCAGGGGCCCTTCATATAGCAATCAGCCCCAGCATTTT.

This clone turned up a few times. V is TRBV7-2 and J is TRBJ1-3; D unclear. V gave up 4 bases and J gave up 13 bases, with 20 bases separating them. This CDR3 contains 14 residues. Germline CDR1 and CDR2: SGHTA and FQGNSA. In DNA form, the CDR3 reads TGTGCCAGCAGCTCGGACCTGCGGAGGACGGAGATATATTTT. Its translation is CASSSDLRRTEIYF.

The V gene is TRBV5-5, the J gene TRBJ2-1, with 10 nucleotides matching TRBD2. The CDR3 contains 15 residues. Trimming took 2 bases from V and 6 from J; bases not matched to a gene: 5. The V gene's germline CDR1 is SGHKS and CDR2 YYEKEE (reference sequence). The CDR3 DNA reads TGTGCCAGCAGCTTAGCGGGGGGGCTGGGCAATGAGCAGTTCTTC. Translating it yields CASSLAGGLGNEQFF.

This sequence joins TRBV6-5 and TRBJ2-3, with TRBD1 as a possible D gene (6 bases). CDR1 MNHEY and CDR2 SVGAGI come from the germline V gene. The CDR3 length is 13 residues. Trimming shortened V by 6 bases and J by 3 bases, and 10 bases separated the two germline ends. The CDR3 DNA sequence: TGTGCCAGCAGGACAGGAATGACAGATACGCAGTATTTT. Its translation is CASRTGMTDTQYF.

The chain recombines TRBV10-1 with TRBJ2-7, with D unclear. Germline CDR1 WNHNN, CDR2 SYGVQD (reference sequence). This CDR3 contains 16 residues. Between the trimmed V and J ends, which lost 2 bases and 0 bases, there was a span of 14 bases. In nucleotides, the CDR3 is TGCGCCAGCAGTGAGATGGCAGGCGCGAGCTCCTACGAGCAGTACTTC. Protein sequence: CASSEMAGASSYEQYF.

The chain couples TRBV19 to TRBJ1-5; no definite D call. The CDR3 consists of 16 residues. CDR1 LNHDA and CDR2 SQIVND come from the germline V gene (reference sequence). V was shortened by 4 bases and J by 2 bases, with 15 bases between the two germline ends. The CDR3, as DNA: TGTGCCAGTAGTAAGGGCCGGCGGGAGGGCAATCAGCCCCAGCATTTT. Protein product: CASSKGRREGNQPQHF. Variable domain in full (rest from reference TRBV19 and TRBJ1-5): DGGITQSPKYLFRKEGQNVTLSCEQNLNHDAMYWYRQDPGQGLRLIYYSQIVNDFQKGDIAEGYSVSREKKESFPLTVTSAQKNPTAFYLCASSKGRREGNQPQHFGDGTRLSIL.

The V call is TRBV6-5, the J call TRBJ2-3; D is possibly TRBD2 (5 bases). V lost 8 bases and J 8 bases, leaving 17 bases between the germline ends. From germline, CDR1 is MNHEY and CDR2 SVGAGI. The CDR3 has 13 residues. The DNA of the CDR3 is TGTGCCAGCGCCTCGGGTAGCGCAGGTACGCAGTATTTT. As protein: CASASGSAGTQYF.

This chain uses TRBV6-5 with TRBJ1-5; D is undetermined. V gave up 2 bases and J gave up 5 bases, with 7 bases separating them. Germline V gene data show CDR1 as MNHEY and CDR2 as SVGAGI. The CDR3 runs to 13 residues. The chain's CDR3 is CASSYTGDQPQHF. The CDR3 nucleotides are TGTGCCAGCAGTTACACCGGGGATCAGCCCCAGCATTTT.

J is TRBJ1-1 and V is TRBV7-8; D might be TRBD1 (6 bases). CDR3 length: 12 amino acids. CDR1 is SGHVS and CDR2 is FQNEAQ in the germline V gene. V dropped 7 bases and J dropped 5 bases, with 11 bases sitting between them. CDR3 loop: CASMNRATEAFF. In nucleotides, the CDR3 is TGTGCCAGCATGAACAGGGCTACTGAAGCTTTCTTT.

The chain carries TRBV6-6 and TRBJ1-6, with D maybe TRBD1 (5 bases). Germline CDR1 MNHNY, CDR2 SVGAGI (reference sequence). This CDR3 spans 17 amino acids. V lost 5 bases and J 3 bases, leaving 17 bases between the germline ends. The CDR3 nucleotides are TGTGCCAGCAGTCGGAAAGTACAGGATTTCTATAATTCACCCCTCCACTTT. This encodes CASSRKVQDFYNSPLHF.

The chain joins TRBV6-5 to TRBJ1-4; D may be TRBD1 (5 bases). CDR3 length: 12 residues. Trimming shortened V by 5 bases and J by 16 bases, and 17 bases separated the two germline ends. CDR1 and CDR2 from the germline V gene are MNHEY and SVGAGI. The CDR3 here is CASSPGRGKEFF. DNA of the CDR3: TGTGCCAGCAGTCCAGGACGGGGGAAAGAGTTTTTT.

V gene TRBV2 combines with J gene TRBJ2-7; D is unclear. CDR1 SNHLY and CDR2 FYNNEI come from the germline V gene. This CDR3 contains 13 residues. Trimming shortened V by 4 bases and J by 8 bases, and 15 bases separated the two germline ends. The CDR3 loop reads CASSVASNVQQYF. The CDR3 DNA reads TGTGCCAGCAGTGTCGCCAGTAATGTACAGCAGTACTTC.